The 20 T cell receptor beta chains reported below all come from one sample, sequenced in a study of blood T cell repertoires in COVID-19. TCRdb's copy holds only in-frame clones and misses some; the assay was immunoSEQ multiplex PCR. The sample consists of under 200,000 clones, about 89% of them appearing once. Sequences were obtained from peripheral blood. These receptors came from a man aged 40-49 years with active or convalescent COVID-19.

The chain combines TRBV9 with TRBJ2-1, with D possibly matching TRBD2 (6 bases). Trimming pared 0 bases from V and 6 bases from J, leaving 13 bases between. CDR1 is SGDLS, CDR2 YYNGEE, per germline. The CDR3 consists of 15 residues. This CDR3 reads CASSVEGEASNEQFF. In DNA form, the CDR3 reads TGTGCCAGCAGCGTAGAAGGGGAGGCCTCCAATGAGCAGTTCTTC.

The rearrangement joins TRBV5-8 to TRBJ1-1; 9 nucleotides align to TRBD1. CDR1 is SGHTS, CDR2 YDEGEE, per germline. This CDR3 has 16 residues. V gave up 4 bases and J gave up 3 bases; unmatched junction bases: 10. The chain's CDR3 is CASSRHLTGGDTEAFF. The CDR3 DNA is TGTGCCAGCAGCAGGCACTTGACAGGGGGAGACACTGAAGCTTTCTTT.

This chain links TRBV19 with TRBJ2-7; possibly TRBD1 for D (6 bases). V lost 3 bases, J lost 3 bases, and 9 bases lay in between. The CDR3 runs to 13 residues. Germline V lookup: CDR1 LNHDA, CDR2 SQIVND (reference sequence). The CDR3 sequence is CASSMGRGYEQYF. CDR3 DNA sequence: TGTGCCAGTAGTATGGGCAGGGGCTACGAGCAGTACTTC.

In this sample, this clone turned up a few times. V and J are TRBV6-5 and TRBJ1-3, with unresolved D. There are 15 residues in the CDR3. Trimming cost V 7 bases and J 0 bases, with 13 bases left between them. The germline CDR1 and CDR2 sequences are MNHEY and SVGAGI. Written as DNA, the CDR3 is TGTGCCAGCACCGAAGAGGGAACCTCTGGAAACACCATATATTTT. Residues: CASTEEGTSGNTIYF.

For the CDR3, the DNA is TGTGCCAGCAGCTCAGGGGGGACTGAAGCTTTCTTT. Its protein product is CASSSGGTEAFF. J is TRBJ1-1 and V is TRBV5-6; 7 bases align to TRBD1. The CDR3 is made up of 12 amino acids. Germline V gene sequence: CDR1 SGHDT, CDR2 YYEEEE. J lost 5 bases, V lost 3 bases, and 1 base had no gene match.

The CDR3 region is CASSSTGGLGAFF. The CDR3 region has the DNA TGTGCCAGCAGCTCTACAGGGGGCCTGGGAGCTTTCTTT. The J gene is TRBJ1-1, the V gene TRBV11-1; 9 nucleotides match TRBD1. J lost 10 bases, V lost 4 bases, and 7 bases had no gene match. The CDR3 is 13 residues long. Germline CDR1 SGHAT, CDR2 FQDESV (reference sequence).

Only one count was recorded for this clone. The chain has TRBV12-3 or TRBV12-4 and TRBJ2-7; 8 nucleotides match TRBD1. The CDR3 totals 13 residues. V dropped 8 bases and J dropped 5; count of bases not matched to a gene: 8. CDR3 DNA sequence: TGTGCCAGCCGACAGGGGCTTGTCAACGAGCAGTACTTC. As protein: CASRQGLVNEQYF.

The chain carries TRBV10-3 and TRBJ1-2, with D unclear. In germline, CDR1 is ENHRY, CDR2 SYGVKD. CDR3 length: 14 residues. The V gene lost 7 bases and the J gene lost 0 bases, with 12 bases spanning the gap. The CDR3, as DNA: TGTGCCATCATGGCGGGAGAGACTAACTATGGCTACACCTTC. Its translation: CAIMAGETNYGYTF.

V and J are TRBV5-1 and TRBJ1-2; 7 nucleotides align to TRBD1. The CDR3 is made up of 16 amino acids. Germline lookup yields CDR1 SGHRS and CDR2 YFSETQ. V lost 5 bases, J lost 8 bases, and 18 bases stayed unmatched. The DNA for the CDR3 is TGCGCCAGCAGGGACGAACCACAGGGGAACTATGCCGGCTACACCTTC. Amino acid sequence: CASRDEPQGNYAGYTF.

This clone was observed a handful of times. The chain employs TRBV18 and TRBJ2-5, with 7 bases lining up with TRBD1. The V segment lost 6 bases and the J segment 1 base; nucleotides outside the gene matches: 11. The CDR3 totals 16 residues. Germline CDR1 and CDR2: KGHSH and LQKENI. CDR3 nucleotides: TGTGCCAGCTCCCCCGCCCGGGACAGTCGCCAAGAGACCCAGTACTTC. The encoded protein is CASSPARDSRQETQYF. The full variable domain, rest sourced from reference TRBV18 and TRBJ2-5, is NAGVMQNPRHLVRRRGQEARLRCSPMKGHSHVYWYRQLPEEGLKFMVYLQKENIIDESGMPKERFSAEFPKEGPSILRIQQVVRGDSAAYFCASSPARDSRQETQYFGPGTRLLVL.

This clone was picked up one time. The chain joins TRBV20-1 to TRBJ2-1; D is undetermined. Germline CDR1 and CDR2: DFQATT and SNEGSKA (reference sequence). This CDR3 is built from 15 residues. With 3 bases removed from V and 0 bases from J, the gap between germline ends came to 12 bases. CDR3 residues: CSASMVESSYNEQFF. The DNA of the CDR3 is TGCAGTGCTAGTATGGTGGAGAGCTCCTACAATGAGCAGTTCTTC.

The chain carries TRBV6-5 and TRBJ1-1; D is unresolved. Germline V gene data show CDR1 as MNHEY and CDR2 as SVGAGI. V lost 6 bases and J lost 2, with 13 bases in between. The CDR3 is 14 residues long. The CDR3 protein is CASSSKTQNTEAFF. The CDR3 bases are TGTGCCAGCAGCTCTAAGACACAAAACACTGAAGCTTTCTTT.

This clone was observed a single time. Other DNA sequences in the sample encode the same CDR3. The rearrangement links TRBV5-1 to TRBJ1-6; D perhaps matches TRBD1 (5 bases). The CDR3 covers 14 residues. CDR1 is SGHRS, CDR2 YFSETQ, per germline. Trimming left V 0 bases short and J 7 bases short, with 8 bases between. DNA of the CDR3: TGCGCCAGCAGCTTGGGTCAGGGCAATTCACCCCTCCACTTT. Protein product: CASSLGQGNSPLHF.

The V gene is TRBV11-2, the J gene TRBJ2-2, with D unresolved. Germline CDR1 reads SGHAT; CDR2 reads FQNNGV. The CDR3 extends over 11 amino acids. V lost 5 bases and J lost 5, with 3 bases in between. The CDR3 here is CASSLTGELFF. The CDR3 nucleotides read TGTGCCAGCAGCCTGACCGGGGAGCTGTTTTTT.

The V and J genes are TRBV27 and TRBJ1-1; TRBD1 matches 11 bases. Germline loops: CDR1 MNHEY, CDR2 SMNVEV (reference sequence). J gave up 11 bases and V 5 bases, and 4 bases lay outside the gene matches. The CDR3 runs 12 residues. In DNA form, the CDR3 reads TGTGCCAGCAGTGGACAGGGGGCAGGGGCTTTCTTT. It translates to CASSGQGAGAFF.

The chain couples TRBV6-2 or TRBV6-3 to TRBJ1-5, with a weak D call TRBD1 (6 bases). This CDR3 region has 16 residues. Per germline, CDR1 MNHEY and CDR2 SVGEGT. The V and J ends lost 4 bases and 6 bases respectively, with 19 bases between them. The CDR3 here is CASSFTTGFQGQPQHF. DNA of the CDR3: TGTGCCAGCAGTTTCACCACAGGGTTTCAGGGTCAGCCCCAGCATTTT.

V usage is TRBV30 and J usage is TRBJ1-2; tentative D call: TRBD1 (5 bases). Per the germline V gene, CDR1 is GTSNPN and CDR2 is SVGIG (reference sequence). V dropped 0 bases and J dropped 4 bases, with 15 bases sitting between them. CDR3 length: 15 amino acids. The CDR3 sequence is CAWSVPAGPPYGYTF. CDR3 coding DNA: TGTGCCTGGAGTGTCCCGGCAGGGCCTCCCTATGGCTACACCTTC.

This chain links TRBV18 with TRBJ1-6; D not resolved. V was trimmed by 2 bases and J by 7 bases, leaving 9 bases between them. Germline-derived CDR1 and CDR2 are KGHSH and LQKENI. The CDR3 has 14 residues. CDR3 protein: CASSPSPLNSPLHF. CDR3 in DNA: TGTGCCAGCTCACCAAGCCCGCTGAATTCACCCCTCCACTTT.

This chain uses TRBV7-8 with TRBJ1-1, with D uncertain. Germline loops: CDR1 SGHVS, CDR2 FQNEAQ. The V end lost 2 bases, the J end lost 3 bases, and 13 bases lay between the germline ends. The CDR3 totals 15 residues. CDR3 bases: TGTGCCAGCAGCTTACCAGGTGCTGCAGACACTGAAGCTTTCTTT. Protein: CASSLPGAADTEAFF.

The chain has TRBV6-5 and TRBJ2-1; D not resolved. Per germline, CDR1 MNHEY and CDR2 SVGAGI. There are 13 residues in the CDR3. Trimming cost V 6 bases and J 5 bases, with 11 bases left between them. The CDR3: CASSRRRNNEQFF. The CDR3 DNA reads TGTGCCAGCAGCCGTCGCAGAAACAATGAGCAGTTCTTC.